This T cell receptor beta chain emerged from a study of glioma-infiltrating T cells. This CDR3 is built from 14 residues. Germline CDR1 is DFQATT and CDR2 is SNEGSKA (reference sequence). Trimming left V 0 bases short and J 3 bases short, with 9 bases between. In its sample, this clonotype was seen many times. Using RNA template, CDR3s of TCR alpha and beta were amplified with iRepertoire arm-PCR. TCRdb re-called the multiplex PCR reads with MiXCR, one entry per CDR3 protein. The table includes a few hundred thousand distinct CDR3 sequences, roughly two fifths detected once. Sequencing was done on a sample of glioma tissue, nonneoplastic brain tissue, or PBMCs (not recorded which). This chain links TRBV20-1 with TRBJ2-1; D is undetermined. The receptor comes from a human donor with low-grade glioma or glioblastoma, undergoing nonglioma brain surgery, or in good health (not recorded which). CDR3 nucleotide sequence: TGCAGTGCTAGAGATTCCAGGATCTACAATGAGCAGTTCTTC. Encoded protein: CSARDSRIYNEQFF.